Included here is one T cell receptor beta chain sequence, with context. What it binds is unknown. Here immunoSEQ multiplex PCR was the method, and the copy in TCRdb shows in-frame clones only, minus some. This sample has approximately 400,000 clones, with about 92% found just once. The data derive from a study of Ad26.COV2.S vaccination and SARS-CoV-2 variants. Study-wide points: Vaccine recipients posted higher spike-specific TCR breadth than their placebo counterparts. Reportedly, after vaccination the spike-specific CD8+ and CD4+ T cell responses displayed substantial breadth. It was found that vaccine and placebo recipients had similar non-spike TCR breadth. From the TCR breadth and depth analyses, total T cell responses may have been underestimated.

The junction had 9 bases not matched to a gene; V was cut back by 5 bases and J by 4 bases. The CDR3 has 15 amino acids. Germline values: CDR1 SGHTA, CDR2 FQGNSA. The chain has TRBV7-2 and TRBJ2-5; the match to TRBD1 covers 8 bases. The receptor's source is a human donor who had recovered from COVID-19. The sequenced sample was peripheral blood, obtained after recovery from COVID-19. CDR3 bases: TGTGCCAGCAGCGACGGACAGGGTTTTAGAGAGACCCAGTACTTC. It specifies CASSDGQGFRETQYF.